What follows are 18 T cell receptor beta chains derived from one specimen sequenced in a study of T cells in women clearing cervical HPV infection. Some clones are missing from TCRdb's copy, which holds only in-frame ones; the method was immunoSEQ multiplex PCR. The listing contains roughly 23,000 clones. Sequences were obtained from blood buffy coat. The receptor source for this set is a woman aged 18-70 years with a cervical HPV16 infection that either progressed to CIN3+ or cleared (not recorded which).

With respect to this clone: Read coverage stops 3 residues before the CDR3 terminus; the germline J gene supplies the remainder. The chain couples TRBV5-1 to TRBJ1-2, with D possibly TRBD1 on 5 matching bases. Trimming stripped 10 bases from V and 4 bases from J, with 20 bases between. Germline V CDR1 and CDR2: SGHRS, YFSETQ. The CDR3 consists of 14 residues. CDR3 sequence: CAVSKRGGSYGYTF. The sequenced part of the CDR3 DNA is TGCGCCGTCTCAAAACGGGGGGGTTCCTATGGC.

Worth noting for this clone: The observed sequence ends 3 residues before the CDR3 terminus, with the missing tail filled in from the germline J gene. The chain recombines TRBV20-1 with TRBJ1-2; tentatively, D is TRBD1 (6 bases). The V gene's germline CDR1 is DFQATT and CDR2 SNEGSKA (reference sequence). This CDR3 has 13 amino acids. Trimming left V 3 bases short and J 4 bases short, with 12 bases between. The CDR3 bases that were read are TGCAGTGCTAGTGAACAGGGAAGCTATGGC. Its protein is CSASEQGSYG. The entire CDR3 protein reads CSASEQGSYGYTF.

Worth noting for this clone: The CDR3 is cut off 3 residues early in the read; its end comes from the germline J gene. The chain links TRBV5-1 to TRBJ2-7; D may be TRBD2 (6 bases). Germline V gene sequence: CDR1 SGHRS, CDR2 YFSETQ. The CDR3 is 15 residues long. The V and J ends lost 4 bases and 2 bases respectively, with 16 bases between them. The DNA read from the CDR3 is TGCGCCAGCAGCATGGACGCCCGGGGGACCTACGAG. It codes for CASSMDARGTYE. The full CDR3 protein reads CASSMDARGTYEQYF. The variable domain in full, completed from reference TRBV5-1 and TRBJ2-7, reads KAGVTQTPRYLIKTRGQQVTLSCSPISGHRSVSWYQQTPGQGLQFLFEYFSETQRNKGNFPGRFSGRQFSNSRSEMNVSTLELGDSALYLCASSMDARGTYEQYFGPGTRLTVT.

Notes on this clone: The read is 3 residues too short to cover the CDR3 end, so that end is filled in from the germline J gene. The chain carries TRBV2 and TRBJ1-1; 7 bases map to TRBD1. The CDR3 is 15 amino acids. Germline V CDR1 and CDR2: SNHLY, FYNNEI. The trim removed 5 bases at V and 5 bases at J, leaving 11 bases unmatched. CDR3 DNA, as far as it was read: TGTGCCAGCAGTTACTCCGGACAGGCTGGTACTGAA. Protein product: CASSYSGQAGTE. The whole CDR3 region reads CASSYSGQAGTEAFF. The full variable domain, its missing parts supplied by reference TRBV2 and TRBJ1-1, is EPEVTQTPSHQVTQMGQEVILRCVPISNHLYFYWYRQILGQKVEFLVSFYNNEISEKSEIFDDQFSVERPDGSNFTLKIRSTKLEDSAMYFCASSYSGQAGTEAFFGQGTRLTVV.

Remarks on this clone: The read stops 3 residues short of the end of the CDR3; the missing end is completed from the germline J gene. This rearrangement joins TRBV15 to TRBJ2-4, with 10 nucleotides matching TRBD2. Germline V gives CDR1 LNHNV, CDR2 YYDKDF (reference sequence). The CDR3 is 16 residues long. Trimming took 3 bases from V and 6 from J; bases not matched to a gene: 8. CDR3 in amino acids: CATSSQRTSGINIQYF. Incomplete CDR3 DNA: TGTGCCACCAGCAGCCAAAGGACTAGCGGAATAAACATT.

For this clone: Coverage ceases 3 residues before the CDR3 finishes, and the germline J gene fills in the end. The genes are TRBV5-4 and TRBJ1-4; TRBD1 might be the D (6 bases). There are 13 residues in the CDR3. From germline, CDR1 is SGHNT and CDR2 YYREEE (reference sequence). The CDR3 loop reads CASSLDRDTKLFF. Partial CDR3 DNA: TGTGCCAGCAGCTTGGATCGGGACACCAAA.

Points on this clone: The sequenced fragment ends 3 residues before the CDR3 boundary, so the rest is inferred from the germline J gene. The chain is built from TRBV7-3 and TRBJ2-3; possible D gene TRBD2, 6 bases. V was trimmed by 4 bases and J by 2 bases, leaving 13 bases between them. The germline CDR1 and CDR2 sequences are SGHTA and FQGTGA. The CDR3 runs to 15 residues. CDR3 region: CASSSRSGLTDTQYF. The DNA read from the CDR3 is TGTGCCAGCAGCTCCCGGTCGGGACTCACAGATACG.

A word on this clone: The CDR3 extends 3 residues past the end of the read, so its final part is completed from the germline J gene. V is TRBV10-3 and J is TRBJ1-3, with TRBD1 identical over 9 bases. Germline CDR1 is ENHRY and CDR2 is SYGVKD. J lost 2 bases, V lost 3 bases, and 5 bases had no gene match. The CDR3 consists of 16 residues. The CDR3 bases that were read are TGTGCCATCAGTGAAACGGGACAGGGAGCTGGAAACACC. Translating it yields CAISETGQGAGNT. The entire CDR3 protein is CAISETGQGAGNTIYF.

About this clone itself: The read ends 3 residues early relative to the CDR3; the germline J gene fills the gap. The chain employs TRBV7-9 and TRBJ1-1; 10 bases match TRBD1. The CDR3 covers 15 residues. The germline CDR1 and CDR2 sequences are SEHNR and FQNEAQ (reference sequence). The CDR3 loop is CASSLALGQGDTAFF. The DNA read from the CDR3 is TGTGCCAGCAGCTTAGCACTTGGACAGGGGGATACG.

On this clone: The read terminates 3 residues ahead of where the CDR3 ends, so the germline J gene completes it. This chain uses TRBV30 with TRBJ1-6, with D possibly being TRBD1 (6 bases). The length of the CDR3 is 17 residues. The V gene lost 0 bases and the J gene lost 7 bases, with 19 bases spanning the gap. From germline, CDR1 is GTSNPN and CDR2 SVGIG (reference sequence). The sequenced part of the CDR3 DNA is TGTGCCTGGAGTGTAACCCCCCCCAGGACAGCAAATTCACCC. The encoded protein is CAWSVTPPRTANSP. The entire CDR3 reads CAWSVTPPRTANSPLHF.

About this clone itself: The read is 3 residues too short to cover the CDR3 end, so that end is filled in from the germline J gene. The chain couples TRBV6-1 to TRBJ2-7; possibly TRBD1 for D (5 bases). V was cut by 2 bases and J by 5 bases, with 10 bases left in between. CDR1 MNHNS and CDR2 SASEGT come from the germline V gene. The CDR3 consists of 13 residues. Partial CDR3 DNA: TGTGCCAGCAGTGAACCAGGCAGGGACGAG. Translation: CASSEPGRDE. The entire CDR3 protein is CASSEPGRDEQYF.

Concerning this clone itself: The CDR3 goes on 3 residues after the read ends, and that part is filled in from the germline J gene. The chain employs TRBV19 and TRBJ2-7; D might be TRBD1 (6 bases). Trimming removed 3 bases at V and 6 bases at J, with 12 bases between. Germline CDR1 LNHDA, CDR2 SQIVND (reference sequence). The CDR3 contains 13 residues. The CDR3 DNA, read in part, is TGTGCCAGTAGTATCGGACAGTTCGCCGAG. Translation: CASSIGQFAE. The entire CDR3 protein is CASSIGQFAEQYF.

With regard to this clone: At one end, the junction sequence differs from germline, possibly due to a read error. The CDR3 end lies 3 residues beyond the end of the read and is filled in from the germline J gene. The sample contains more than one DNA sequence encoding this CDR3. This rearrangement joins TRBV11-2 to TRBJ1-3; 8 bases are a match to TRBD1. The CDR3 spans 14 residues. The V gene's germline CDR1 is SGHAT and CDR2 FQNNGV. The CDR3 here is CASSPDREGNTIYF. The sequenced part of the CDR3 DNA is TGTGCCAGCAGTCCGGACAGGGAGGGAAACACG. Combining the CDR3 with reference TRBV11-2 and TRBJ1-3 gives the whole variable domain EAGVAQSPRYKIIEKRQSVAFWCNPISGHATLYWYQQILGQGPKLLIQFQNNGVVDDSQLPKDRFSAERLKGVDSTLKIQPAKLEDSAVYLCASSPDREGNTIYFGEGSWLTVV.

Note on this clone: Coverage ceases 3 residues before the CDR3 finishes, and the germline J gene fills in the end. The V and J genes are TRBV18 and TRBJ1-1; D ambiguous. The CDR3 length is 11 residues. Trimming shortened V by 3 bases and J by 6 bases, and 5 bases separated the two germline ends. The germline gives CDR1 KGHSH, CDR2 LQKENI. Incomplete CDR3 DNA: TGTGCCAGCTCACCTATCTCTGAA. It encodes CASSPISE. The whole CDR3 protein is CASSPISEAFF. Variable domain in full (rest from reference TRBV18 and TRBJ1-1): NAGVMQNPRHLVRRRGQEARLRCSPMKGHSHVYWYRQLPEEGLKFMVYLQKENIIDESGMPKERFSAEFPKEGPSILRIQQVVRGDSAAYFCASSPISEAFFGQGTRLTVV.

Regarding this clone: The DNA ends 3 residues before the CDR3 does, and the rest of the CDR3 is filled in from the germline J gene. The chain joins TRBV20-1 to TRBJ2-7, with D possibly TRBD2 on 5 matching bases. V lost 5 bases to trimming and J lost 4 bases, with 18 bases between them. CDR1 is DFQATT and CDR2 is SNEGSKA in the germline V gene (reference sequence). The CDR3 contains 14 residues. The part of the CDR3 DNA that was read is TGCAGTGCTCAGCCCTTAACTAGTAGGTACGAG. This sequence encodes CSAQPLTSRYE. The CDR3, in full, reads CSAQPLTSRYEQYF.

Concerning this clone itself: The read is 3 residues too short to cover the CDR3 end, so that end is filled in from the germline J gene. This chain joins TRBV29-1 and TRBJ1-2; 9 bases match TRBD1. This CDR3 contains 12 residues. The germline V gene has CDR1 SQVTM and CDR2 ANQGSEA. Partial CDR3 DNA: TGCAGCGTTCTACAGGGGGCAGGGGGC. Translating gives CSVLQGAGG. The entire CDR3 reads CSVLQGAGGYTF.

For this clone: The read ends 3 residues shy of where the CDR3 ends; the end is completed using the germline J gene. The J gene is TRBJ2-1, the V gene TRBV5-1; 7 nucleotides line up with TRBD1. This CDR3 has 13 residues. Germline assignment: CDR1 SGHRS and CDR2 YFSETQ. V lost 3 bases to trimming and J lost 5 bases; unmatched junction nucleotides: 2. The sequenced CDR3 bases are TGCGCCAGCAGCTCAACAGGGGACAATGAG. This translates into CASSSTGDNE. Given in full, the CDR3 is CASSSTGDNEQFF.

To note about this clone: Read sequence stops 3 residues before the CDR3 end, and the germline J gene provides the missing end. V gene TRBV11-2 combines with J gene TRBJ2-2; 7 bases match TRBD1. CDR3 length equals 15 residues. CDR1 and CDR2 from the germline V gene are SGHAT and FQNNGV. Unmatched junction bases numbered 7, after V lost 5 bases and J lost 4 bases. The part of the CDR3 DNA that was read is TGTGCCAGCAGCCACCCGGGACAGTTCACCGGGGAG. It codes for CASSHPGQFTGE. The entire CDR3 protein reads CASSHPGQFTGELFF.